Presented here are 26 T cell receptor beta chains from one specimen sequenced in a study of cytomegalovirus exposure and HLA in healthy donors. The PCR employed 60 Vbeta primers together with 13 Jbeta primers. Data came from immunoSEQ multiplex PCR; TCRdb stores just in-frame clones and leaves some out. The sample yields over 100,000 clones, around 86% seen once. Sequencing was performed on PBMCs. The receptors here all came from a man aged 30 to 39 in good health and CMV-seronegative.

The CDR3 protein is CASKKREGDTQYF. DNA for the CDR3: TGTGCCAGCAAGAAACGGGAGGGAGATACGCAGTATTTT. V and J are TRBV7-9 and TRBJ2-3; 8 bases are shared with TRBD2. After removal of 7 bases from V and 5 bases from J, the junction contained 5 bases not matched to a gene. Germline V CDR1 and CDR2: SEHNR, FQNEAQ (reference sequence). The CDR3 runs to 13 residues.

J is TRBJ1-3 and V is TRBV7-2, with TRBD1 matching over 8 bases. The junction had 1 base not matched to a gene; V was cut back by 5 bases and J by 1 base. Per the germline V gene, CDR1 is SGHTA and CDR2 is FQGNSA. CDR3 length: 14 amino acids. CDR3 nucleotides: TGTGCCAGCAGCACAGGGGGGTCTGGAAACACCATATATTTT. Translated: CASSTGGSGNTIYF.

This rearrangement joins TRBV9 to TRBJ2-2; 9 nucleotides align to TRBD2. The V gene end was trimmed by 4 bases and the J gene end by 2 bases; junction bases not matched to a gene: 3. The CDR3 totals 15 residues. The germline CDR1 and CDR2 sequences are SGDLS and YYNGEE. CDR3: CASSISGGNTGELFF. The CDR3, as DNA: TGTGCCAGCAGCATTAGCGGGGGAAACACCGGGGAGCTGTTTTTT.

The V call is TRBV9, the J call TRBJ2-7; TRBD2 agrees at 7 bases. Looked up from germline, CDR1 is SGDLS and CDR2 is YYNGEE. Trimming took 0 bases from V and 2 from J; bases not matched to a gene: 5. The CDR3 runs 15 residues. The CDR3 reads CASSVATSAPYEQYF. The CDR3 bases are TGTGCCAGCAGCGTAGCAACTAGCGCTCCCTACGAGCAGTACTTC.

V is TRBV7-2 and J is TRBJ2-7, with TRBD1 matching over 9 bases. V was clipped by 5 bases and J by 6 bases; unmatched bases: 11. The CDR3 loop spans 15 amino acids. Per the germline V gene, CDR1 is SGHTA and CDR2 is FQGNSA. The CDR3 region is CASSALGQGLSEQYF. The DNA for the CDR3 is TGTGCCAGCAGCGCCTTGGGACAGGGCTTAAGCGAGCAGTACTTC.

This clone is a singleton in its sample. This chain connects TRBV5-1 to TRBJ1-4, with no clear D. CDR1 and CDR2 (germline): SGHRS, YFSETQ. CDR3 length: 14 amino acids. Trimming stripped 9 bases from V and 4 bases from J, with 16 bases between. The DNA for the CDR3 is TGCGCCACCAGAGAGAGTGATGGTAATGAAAAACTGTTTTTT. Its translation: CATRESDGNEKLFF.

The gene calls are TRBV5-1 and TRBJ1-4; D might be TRBD1 (5 bases). The V gene lost 4 bases and the J gene lost 8 bases, with 21 bases spanning the gap. Germline lookup yields CDR1 SGHRS and CDR2 YFSETQ. CDR3 length equals 16 residues. As DNA, the CDR3 is TGCGCCAGCAGCGCGGGGGACGAGCCTACGGGGGAAAAACTGTTTTTT. Translating it yields CASSAGDEPTGEKLFF.

The table lists this clone with a few counts. The V call is TRBV15, the J call TRBJ2-5; 11 nucleotides align to TRBD1. The trim removed 5 bases at V and 4 bases at J, leaving 3 bases unmatched. Germline CDR1 reads LNHNV; CDR2 reads YYDKDF (reference sequence). The length of the CDR3 is 14 residues. The CDR3 nucleotides are TGTGCCACCAGCGGGACAGGGGGGAGAGAGACCCAGTACTTC. Translation: CATSGTGGRETQYF.

V usage is TRBV27 and J usage is TRBJ1-5, with D uncertain. Germline V gene sequence: CDR1 MNHEY, CDR2 SMNVEV (reference sequence). This CDR3 is 14 amino acids long. V was trimmed by 2 bases and J by 9 bases, leaving 14 bases between them. CDR3 sequence reads: CASSLTGGWWPQHF. In DNA form, the CDR3 reads TGTGCCAGCAGTTTAACGGGTGGCTGGTGGCCCCAGCATTTT.

This sequence joins TRBV7-2 and TRBJ1-1, with 8 bases identical to TRBD1. The CDR3 length is 15 residues. CDR1 SGHTA and CDR2 FQGNSA come from the germline V gene. Losses at the gene ends were 5 bases for V and 2 bases for J; bases not matched to a gene: 7. The CDR3 nucleotides read TGTGCCAGCAGCCCTCGGACAGGGATTAACACTGAAGCTTTCTTT. This codes for CASSPRTGINTEAFF.

The V and J genes are TRBV27 and TRBJ2-3, with 12 bases lining up with TRBD1. The CDR3 runs to 19 residues. Losses at the gene ends were 3 bases for V and 8 bases for J; bases not matched to a gene: 18. The germline V gene has CDR1 MNHEY and CDR2 SMNVEV (reference sequence). The CDR3, as DNA: TGTGCCAGCAGTTTGGGGGGACAGGGGGCGTGGGGGGGGGCGCCTACGCAGTATTTT. It translates to CASSLGGQGAWGGAPTQYF.

The chain carries TRBV5-1 and TRBJ1-4; no clear D gene. Between the trimmed V and J ends, which lost 4 bases and 0 bases, there was a span of 10 bases. This CDR3 is built from 15 residues. Germline V lookup: CDR1 SGHRS, CDR2 YFSETQ. CDR3 amino acids: CASSIGMSTNEKLFF. CDR3 DNA sequence: TGCGCCAGCAGCATCGGGATGTCAACTAATGAAAAACTGTTTTTT.

This clone was detected once. The chain employs TRBV11-2 and TRBJ2-1; D possibly corresponds to TRBD1 (6 bases). Germline V gene data show CDR1 as SGHAT and CDR2 as FQNNGV. The length of the CDR3 is 15 residues. Between the trimmed V and J ends, which lost 5 bases and 3 bases, there was a span of 14 bases. The DNA for the CDR3 is TGTGCCAGCAGCCTCTTTGAGGGGGTCTACAATGAGCAGTTCTTC. The encoded protein is CASSLFEGVYNEQFF.

The V and J genes are TRBV19 and TRBJ1-2; TRBD1 agrees at 7 bases. V lost 7 bases and J lost 2; bases outside the gene matches: 16. The CDR3 has 17 amino acids. Germline V gene data show CDR1 as LNHDA and CDR2 as SQIVND (reference sequence). The CDR3 here is CASKKIGGPGQNYGYTF. CDR3 nucleotides: TGTGCCAGTAAAAAAATCGGAGGGCCGGGACAGAACTATGGCTACACCTTC.

CDR3 sequence (DNA): TGCGCCAGCAGGAAGGACAGAAACACTGAAGCTTTCTTT. This sequence encodes CASRKDRNTEAFF. The chain employs TRBV10-2 and TRBJ1-1, with D tentatively TRBD1 (6 bases). CDR1 WSHSY and CDR2 SAAADI come from the germline V gene. This CDR3 is 13 amino acids long. V lost 6 bases to trimming and J lost 2 bases, with 10 bases between them.

The V call is TRBV6-5, the J call TRBJ2-1; 10 bases are shared with TRBD1. V was pared by 2 bases and J by 5 bases, with 6 bases of the junction left unmatched. Looked up from germline, CDR1 is MNHEY and CDR2 is SVGAGI. CDR3 length equals 16 residues. Written as DNA, the CDR3 is TGTGCCAGCAGTTACCTTCGGGACAGGGGAGACAATGAGCAGTTCTTC. Protein sequence: CASSYLRDRGDNEQFF.

This clone was seen more than once but under ten times. The CDR3 nucleotides read TGTGCCAGCAGTTTCGCAGGGGACACCGGGGAGCTGTTTTTT. It encodes CASSFAGDTGELFF. The chain joins TRBV25-1 to TRBJ2-2, with a tentative D call TRBD1 (6 bases). Germline V gene data show CDR1 as MGHDK and CDR2 as SYGVNS. This CDR3 contains 14 residues. V lost 5 bases and J lost 3, with 10 bases in between.

The rearrangement links TRBV5-1 to TRBJ2-7, with D tentatively TRBD2 (6 bases). The germline V gene has CDR1 SGHRS and CDR2 YFSETQ. Trimming took off 0 bases at V and 3 bases at J, with 13 bases between the two ends. This CDR3 has 15 residues. The CDR3 spells CASSLVVGGNYEQYF. CDR3 DNA sequence: TGCGCCAGCAGCTTGGTTGTAGGAGGGAACTACGAGCAGTACTTC.

The chain is built from TRBV7-8 and TRBJ2-2; D might be TRBD1 (6 bases). V was trimmed by 3 bases and J by 7 bases, leaving 12 bases between them. The CDR3 runs to 14 residues. CDR1 and CDR2 (germline): SGHVS, FQNEAQ. The CDR3 DNA reads TGTGCCAGCAGCTTGATACAGGGAAGCGGGGAGCTGTTTTTT. Its protein product is CASSLIQGSGELFF.

This clone was counted only a few times. The J gene is TRBJ2-2, the V gene TRBV6-1, with 8 bases lining up with TRBD1. Germline CDR1 reads MNHNS; CDR2 reads SASEGT. With V trimmed by 6 bases and J by 5 bases, 8 bases remained unmatched. CDR3 length: 15 residues. CDR3 in amino acids: CASRKTGVETGELFF. The DNA of the CDR3 is TGTGCCAGCAGGAAGACAGGGGTTGAAACCGGGGAGCTGTTTTTT.

This chain connects TRBV2 to TRBJ1-4, with TRBD1 matching over 8 bases. With V trimmed by 4 bases and J by 7 bases, 5 bases remained unmatched. The CDR3 has 14 residues. Germline CDR1 and CDR2: SNHLY and FYNNEI. The CDR3 DNA reads TGTGCCAGCAGTGCGGACAGGGTCAGTGAAAAACTGTTTTTT. This translates into CASSADRVSEKLFF.

The gene calls are TRBV2 and TRBJ1-5, with a tentative D call TRBD1 (5 bases). Per germline, CDR1 SNHLY and CDR2 FYNNEI. V was pared by 3 bases and J by 4 bases, with 7 bases between. The CDR3 length is 13 residues. CDR3 bases: TGTGCCAGCAGTGATCAGGGAAATCAGCCCCAGCATTTT. It is translated as CASSDQGNQPQHF.

The V and J genes are TRBV6-1 and TRBJ2-7; 7 nucleotides align to TRBD1. The CDR3 extends over 16 amino acids. V dropped 4 bases and J dropped 0; count of bases not matched to a gene: 9. Germline lookup yields CDR1 MNHNS and CDR2 SASEGT. The CDR3 coding sequence is TGTGCCAGCAGTGGGATTCGACAGGGAAGCTCCTACGAGCAGTACTTC. Its translation: CASSGIRQGSSYEQYF.

V and J are TRBV7-9 and TRBJ2-5; 8 positions match TRBD1. Germline CDR1 SEHNR, CDR2 FQNEAQ (reference sequence). The CDR3 is made up of 16 amino acids. With V trimmed by 5 bases and J by 2 bases, 10 bases remained unmatched. This chain's CDR3 is CASSLSGGEKQETQYF. Written as DNA, the CDR3 is TGTGCCAGCAGCCTCTCAGGGGGCGAAAAACAAGAGACCCAGTACTTC.

DNA of the CDR3: TGTGCCAGCAGTGACGGTCCAGGGGATAATTCACCCCTCCACTTT. Translation gives CASSDGPGDNSPLHF. The chain recombines TRBV6-4 with TRBJ1-6; D is perhaps TRBD1 (6 bases). There are 15 residues in the CDR3. V lost 2 bases and J lost 5, with 10 bases in between. CDR1 is MRHNA and CDR2 is SNTAGT in the germline V gene.

V and J are TRBV19 and TRBJ2-1; 13 bases align to TRBD2. CDR1 and CDR2 from the germline V gene are LNHDA and SQIVND (reference sequence). The CDR3 is 15 amino acids. V lost 5 bases to trimming and J lost 9 bases; unmatched junction nucleotides: 7. CDR3 nucleotides: TGTGCCAGTAGTCCAGGGACTAGCGGGGTAGGTGAGCAGTTCTTC. Translating it yields CASSPGTSGVGEQFF.